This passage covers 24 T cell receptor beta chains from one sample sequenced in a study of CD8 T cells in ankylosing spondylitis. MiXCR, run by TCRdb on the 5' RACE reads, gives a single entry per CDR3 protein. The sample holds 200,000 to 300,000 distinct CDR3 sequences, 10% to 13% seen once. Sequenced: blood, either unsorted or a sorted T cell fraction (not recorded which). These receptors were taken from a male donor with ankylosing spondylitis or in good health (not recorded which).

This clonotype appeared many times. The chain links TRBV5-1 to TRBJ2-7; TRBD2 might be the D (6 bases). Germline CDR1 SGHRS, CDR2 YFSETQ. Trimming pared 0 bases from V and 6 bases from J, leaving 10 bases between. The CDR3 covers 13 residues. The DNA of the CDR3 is TGCGCCAGCAGCTTGGTTCAGGGAGGCGAGCAGTACTTC. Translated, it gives CASSLVQGGEQYF. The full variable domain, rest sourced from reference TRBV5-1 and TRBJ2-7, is KAGVTQTPRYLIKTRGQQVTLSCSPISGHRSVSWYQQTPGQGLQFLFEYFSETQRNKGNFPGRFSGRQFSNSRSEMNVSTLELGDSALYLCASSLVQGGEQYFGPGTRLTVT.

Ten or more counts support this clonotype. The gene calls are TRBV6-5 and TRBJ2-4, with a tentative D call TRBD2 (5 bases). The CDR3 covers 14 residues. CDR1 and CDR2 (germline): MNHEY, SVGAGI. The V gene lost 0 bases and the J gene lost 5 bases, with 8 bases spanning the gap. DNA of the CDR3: TGTGCCAGCAGTTACTCTCCGAGGGAAAACATTCAGTACTTC. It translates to CASSYSPRENIQYF.

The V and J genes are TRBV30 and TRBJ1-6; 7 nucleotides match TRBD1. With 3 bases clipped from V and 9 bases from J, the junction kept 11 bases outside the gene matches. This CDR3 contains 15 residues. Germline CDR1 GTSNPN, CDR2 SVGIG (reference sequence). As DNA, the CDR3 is TGTGCCTGGAGCTCTCTGACAGGGACGGTTTCACCCCTCCACTTT. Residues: CAWSSLTGTVSPLHF.

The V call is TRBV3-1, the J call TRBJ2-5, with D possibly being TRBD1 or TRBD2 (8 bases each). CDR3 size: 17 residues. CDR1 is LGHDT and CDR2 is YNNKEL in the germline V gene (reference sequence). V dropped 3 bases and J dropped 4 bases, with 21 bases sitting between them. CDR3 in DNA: TGTGCCAGCAGCCAGCCACAGGGGGGTAGCGGGATAGAGACCCAGTACTTC. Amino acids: CASSQPQGGSGIETQYF.

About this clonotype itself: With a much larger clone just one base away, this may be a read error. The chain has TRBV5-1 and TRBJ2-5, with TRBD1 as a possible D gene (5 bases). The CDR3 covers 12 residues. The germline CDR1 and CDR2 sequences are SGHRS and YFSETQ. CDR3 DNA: TGCGCCAGCGGAGCAGGGAAAGAGGCCCAGTACTTC. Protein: CASGAGKEAQYF.

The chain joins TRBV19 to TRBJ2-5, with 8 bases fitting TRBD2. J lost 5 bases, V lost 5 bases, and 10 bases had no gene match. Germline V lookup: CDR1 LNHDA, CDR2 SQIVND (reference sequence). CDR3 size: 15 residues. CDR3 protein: CASSPPGGLRETQYF. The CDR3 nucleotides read TGTGCCAGTAGTCCCCCGGGGGGGCTTCGTGAGACCCAGTACTTC. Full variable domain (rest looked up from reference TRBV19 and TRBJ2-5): DGGITQSPKYLFRKEGQNVTLSCEQNLNHDAMYWYRQDPGQGLRLIYYSQIVNDFQKGDIAEGYSVSREKKESFPLTVTSAQKNPTAFYLCASSPPGGLRETQYFGPGTRLLVL.

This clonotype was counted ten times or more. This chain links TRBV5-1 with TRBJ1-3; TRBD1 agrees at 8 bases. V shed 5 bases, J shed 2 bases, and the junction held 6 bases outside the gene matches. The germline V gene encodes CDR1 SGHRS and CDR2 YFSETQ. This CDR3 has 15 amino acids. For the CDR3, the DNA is TGCGCCAGCAGTTTGACAGGGGCAACTGGAAACACCATATATTTT. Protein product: CASSLTGATGNTIYF.

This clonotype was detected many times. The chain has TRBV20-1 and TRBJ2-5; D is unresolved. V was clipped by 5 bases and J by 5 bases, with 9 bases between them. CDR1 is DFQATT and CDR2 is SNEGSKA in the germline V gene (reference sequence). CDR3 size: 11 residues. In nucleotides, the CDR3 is TGCAGTGCTCTGAGGCGGGAGACCCAGTACTTC. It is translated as CSALRRETQYF.

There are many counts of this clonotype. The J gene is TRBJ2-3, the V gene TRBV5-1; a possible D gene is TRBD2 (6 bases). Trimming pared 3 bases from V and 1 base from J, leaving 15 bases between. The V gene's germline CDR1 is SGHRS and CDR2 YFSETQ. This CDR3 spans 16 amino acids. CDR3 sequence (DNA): TGCGCCAGCAGCTCTAGCGTCCTAGACGGCACAGATACGCAGTATTTT. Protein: CASSSSVLDGTDTQYF.

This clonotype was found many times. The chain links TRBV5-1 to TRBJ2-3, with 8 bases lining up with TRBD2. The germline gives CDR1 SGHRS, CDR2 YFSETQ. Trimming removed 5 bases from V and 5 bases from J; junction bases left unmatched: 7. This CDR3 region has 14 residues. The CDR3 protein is CASRSSGGGDTQYF. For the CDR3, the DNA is TGCGCCAGCAGATCAAGCGGGGGAGGAGATACGCAGTATTTT.

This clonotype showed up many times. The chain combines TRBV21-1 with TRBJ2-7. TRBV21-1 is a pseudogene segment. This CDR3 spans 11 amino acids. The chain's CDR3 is CATGGPCEQYF. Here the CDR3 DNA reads TGTGCCACAGGAGGCCCATGCGAGCAGTACTTC.

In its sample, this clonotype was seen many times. CDR3 in amino acids: CASSLDPLANYEQYF. CDR3 DNA: TGTGCCAGCAGCTTAGATCCGCTAGCGAATTACGAGCAGTACTTC. The chain recombines TRBV7-2 with TRBJ2-7, with a possible D match to TRBD2 (6 bases). Between the trimmed V and J ends, which lost 1 base and 4 bases, there was a span of 14 bases. The CDR3 has 15 residues. Germline assignment: CDR1 SGHTA and CDR2 FQGNSA.

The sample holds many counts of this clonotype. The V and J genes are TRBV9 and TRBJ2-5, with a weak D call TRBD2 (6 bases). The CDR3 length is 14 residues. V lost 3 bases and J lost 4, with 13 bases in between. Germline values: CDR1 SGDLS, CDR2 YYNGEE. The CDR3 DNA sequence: TGTGCCAGCAGCGGCCCGGGGGTTGGAGAGACCCAGTACTTC. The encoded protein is CASSGPGVGETQYF. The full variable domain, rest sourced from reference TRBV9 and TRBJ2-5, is DSGVTQTPKHLITATGQRVTLRCSPRSGDLSVYWYQQSLDQGLQFLIQYYNGEERAKGNILERFSAQQFPDLHSELNLSSLELGDSALYFCASSGPGVGETQYFGPGTRLLVL.

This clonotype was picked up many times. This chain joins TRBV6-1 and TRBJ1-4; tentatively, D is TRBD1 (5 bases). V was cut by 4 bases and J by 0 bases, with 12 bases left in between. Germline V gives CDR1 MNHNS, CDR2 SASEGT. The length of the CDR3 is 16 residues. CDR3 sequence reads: CASSVTAATTNEKLFF. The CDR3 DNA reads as TGTGCCAGCAGTGTGACAGCGGCCACAACTAATGAAAAACTGTTTTTT.

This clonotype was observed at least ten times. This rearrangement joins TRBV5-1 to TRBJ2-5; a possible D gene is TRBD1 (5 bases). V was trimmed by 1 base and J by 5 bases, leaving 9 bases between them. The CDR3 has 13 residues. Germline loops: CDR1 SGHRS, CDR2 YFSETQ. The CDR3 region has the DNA TGCGCCAGCAGCTTGATAGGGGTCGAGACCCAGTACTTC. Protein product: CASSLIGVETQYF.

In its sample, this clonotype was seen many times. CDR3 sequence: CAISVDRNGELFF. CDR3 bases: TGTGCCATCAGCGTCGACAGGAACGGGGAGCTGTTTTTT. The chain employs TRBV10-3 and TRBJ2-2, with D perhaps matching TRBD1 (6 bases). The V and J ends lost 6 bases and 7 bases respectively, with 12 bases between them. Germline CDR1 reads ENHRY; CDR2 reads SYGVKD. CDR3 length equals 13 residues.

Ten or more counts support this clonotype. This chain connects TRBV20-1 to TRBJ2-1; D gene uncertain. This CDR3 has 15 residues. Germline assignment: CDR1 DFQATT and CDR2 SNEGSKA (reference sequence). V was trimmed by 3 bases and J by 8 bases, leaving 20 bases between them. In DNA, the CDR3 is TGCAGTGCTAGTACCCACGCCCAACTGGACGATGAGCAGTTCTTC. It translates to CSASTHAQLDDEQFF.

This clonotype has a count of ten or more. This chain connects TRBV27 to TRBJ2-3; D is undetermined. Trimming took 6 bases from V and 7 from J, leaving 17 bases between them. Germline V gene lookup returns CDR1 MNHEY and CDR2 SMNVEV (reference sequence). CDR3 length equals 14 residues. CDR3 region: CASRGSSPMYTQYF. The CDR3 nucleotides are TGTGCCAGCAGGGGAAGTAGCCCCATGTATACGCAGTATTTT.

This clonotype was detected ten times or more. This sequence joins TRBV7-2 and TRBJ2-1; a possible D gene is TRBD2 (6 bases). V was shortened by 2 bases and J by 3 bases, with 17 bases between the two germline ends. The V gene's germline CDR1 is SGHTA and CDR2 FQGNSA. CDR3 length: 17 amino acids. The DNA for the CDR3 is TGTGCCAGCAGCTTACTCGGGTGGGGCGGGGTCTACAATGAGCAGTTCTTC. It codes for CASSLLGWGGVYNEQFF.

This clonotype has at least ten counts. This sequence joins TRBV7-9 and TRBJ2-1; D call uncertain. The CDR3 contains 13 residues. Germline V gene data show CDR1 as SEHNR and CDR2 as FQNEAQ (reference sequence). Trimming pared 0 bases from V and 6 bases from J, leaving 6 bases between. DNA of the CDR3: TGTGCCAGCAGCTTAGCATTCAGCAATGAGCAGTTCTTC. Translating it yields CASSLAFSNEQFF.

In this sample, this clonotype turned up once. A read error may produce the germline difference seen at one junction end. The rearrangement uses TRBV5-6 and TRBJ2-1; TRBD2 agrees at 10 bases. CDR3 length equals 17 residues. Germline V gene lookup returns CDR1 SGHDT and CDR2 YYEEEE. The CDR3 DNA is TGTGTCAGCGAACGGACTAGCGGACTAAGCTCCTACAATGGGCAGTTCTTC. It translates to CVSERTSGLSSYNGQFF.

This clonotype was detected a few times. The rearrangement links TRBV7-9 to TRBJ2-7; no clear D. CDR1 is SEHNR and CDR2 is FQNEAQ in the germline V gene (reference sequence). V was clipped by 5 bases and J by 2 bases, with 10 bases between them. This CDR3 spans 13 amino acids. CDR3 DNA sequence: TGTGCCAGCAGCCCGCCCCGGCCCTACGAGCAGTACTTC. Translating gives CASSPPRPYEQYF.

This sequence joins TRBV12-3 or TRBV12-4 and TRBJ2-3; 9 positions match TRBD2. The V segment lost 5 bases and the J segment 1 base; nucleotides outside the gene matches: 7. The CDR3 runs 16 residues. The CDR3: CASSPTQRGGTDTQYF. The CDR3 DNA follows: TGTGCCAGCAGTCCCACCCAGCGGGGGGGCACAGATACGCAGTATTTT.

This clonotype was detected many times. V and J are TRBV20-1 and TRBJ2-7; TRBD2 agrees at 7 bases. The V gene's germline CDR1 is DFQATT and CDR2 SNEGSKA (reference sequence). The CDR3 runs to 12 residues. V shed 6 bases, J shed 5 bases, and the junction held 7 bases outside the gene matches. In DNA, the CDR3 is TGCAGTGCCAGGCGGGGGATCCACGAGCAGTACTTC. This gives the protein CSARRGIHEQYF.